This paragraph covers one T cell receptor (beta chain) sequence. Its antigen is not known. This sample is part of a study of cytomegalovirus exposure and HLA in healthy donors. General study results and limits: In most subjects, TCR beta sequences reportedly gave accurate predictions of HLA-A and HLA-B alleles.

A multiplex PCR was run with 60 Vbeta primers and 13 Jbeta primers. The data were produced by immunoSEQ multiplex PCR, yet TCRdb's version contains in-frame clones alone and is incomplete. Among 150,000 to 200,000 clones listed, about 59% were seen once. CDR3 size: 14 residues. The germline gives CDR1 SGHRS, CDR2 YFSETQ. V was clipped by 2 bases and J by 7 bases; unmatched bases: 8. The chain uses TRBV5-1 and TRBJ1-2; TRBD1 matches at 7 bases. The sample consisted of PBMCs. This TCR came from a man aged 35 to 55 in good health and CMV-seronegative. CDR3 region: CASSFPTGDSGYTF. CDR3 sequence (DNA): TGCGCCAGCAGCTTTCCTACAGGGGACTCTGGCTACACCTTC. The full variable domain, rest sourced from reference TRBV5-1 and TRBJ1-2, is KAGVTQTPRYLIKTRGQQVTLSCSPISGHRSVSWYQQTPGQGLQFLFEYFSETQRNKGNFPGRFSGRQFSNSRSEMNVSTLELGDSALYLCASSFPTGDSGYTFGSGTRLTVV.